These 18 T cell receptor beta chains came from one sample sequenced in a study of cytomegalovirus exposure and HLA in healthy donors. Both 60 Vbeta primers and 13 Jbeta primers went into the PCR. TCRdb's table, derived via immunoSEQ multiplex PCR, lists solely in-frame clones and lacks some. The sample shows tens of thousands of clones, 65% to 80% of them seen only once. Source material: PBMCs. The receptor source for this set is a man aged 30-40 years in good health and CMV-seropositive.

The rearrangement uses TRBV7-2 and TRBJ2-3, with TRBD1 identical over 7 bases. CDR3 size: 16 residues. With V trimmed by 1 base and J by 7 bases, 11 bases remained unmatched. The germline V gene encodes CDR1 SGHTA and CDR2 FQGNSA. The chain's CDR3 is CASSLDRTGGRNTQYF. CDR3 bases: TGTGCCAGCAGCTTAGATAGGACAGGCGGTCGAAATACGCAGTATTTT. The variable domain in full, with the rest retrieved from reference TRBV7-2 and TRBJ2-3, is GAGVSQSPSNKVTEKGKDVELRCDPISGHTALYWYRQSLGQGLEFLIYFQGNSAPDKSGLPSDRFSAERTGGSVSTLTIQRTQQEDSAVYLCASSLDRTGGRNTQYFGPGTRLTVL.

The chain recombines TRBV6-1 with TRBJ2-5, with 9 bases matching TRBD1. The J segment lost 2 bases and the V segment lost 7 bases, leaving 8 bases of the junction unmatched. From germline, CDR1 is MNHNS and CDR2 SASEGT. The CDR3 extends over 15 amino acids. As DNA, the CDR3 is TGTGCCAGCATCCGAAGACAGGGGGGACAAGAGACCCAGTACTTC. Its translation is CASIRRQGGQETQYF.

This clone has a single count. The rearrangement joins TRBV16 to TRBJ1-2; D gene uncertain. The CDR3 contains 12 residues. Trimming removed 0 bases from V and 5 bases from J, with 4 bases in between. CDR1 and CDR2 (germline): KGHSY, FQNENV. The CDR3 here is CASSQSSYGYTF. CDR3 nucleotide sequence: TGTGCCAGCAGCCAATCTTCTTATGGCTACACCTTC.

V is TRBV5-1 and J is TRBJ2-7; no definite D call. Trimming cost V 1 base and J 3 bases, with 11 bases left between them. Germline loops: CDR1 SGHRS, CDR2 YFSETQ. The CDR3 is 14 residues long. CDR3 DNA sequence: TGCGCCAGCAGCTTGTACAGAACCTTCTACGAGCAGTACTTC. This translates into CASSLYRTFYEQYF.

In nucleotides, the CDR3 is TGTGCCAGCAGCTTAGATAATGGGGTATCGGGAGGCTACACCTTC. It codes for CASSLDNGVSGGYTF. The V call is TRBV7-9, the J call TRBJ1-2; the D is unclear. The V end lost 1 base, the J end lost 8 bases, and 17 bases lay between the germline ends. The CDR3 is 15 amino acids. The germline gives CDR1 SEHNR, CDR2 FQNEAQ (reference sequence).

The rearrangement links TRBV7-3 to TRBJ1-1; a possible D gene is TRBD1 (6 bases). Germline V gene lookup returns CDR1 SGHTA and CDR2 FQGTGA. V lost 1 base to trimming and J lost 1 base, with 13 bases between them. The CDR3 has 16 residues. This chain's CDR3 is CASSLSGQQRNTEAFF. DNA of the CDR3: TGTGCCAGCAGCTTAAGTGGACAGCAGCGGAACACTGAAGCTTTCTTT.

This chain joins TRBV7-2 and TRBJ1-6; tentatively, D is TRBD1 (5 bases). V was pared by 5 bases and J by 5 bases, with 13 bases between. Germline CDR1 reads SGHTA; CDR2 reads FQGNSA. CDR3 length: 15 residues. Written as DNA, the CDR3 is TGTGCCAGCAGCCCGCAGGGCCCCGATAATTCACCCCTCCACTTT. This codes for CASSPQGPDNSPLHF.

The CDR3 sequence: CASSLVSGDGYTF. CDR3 coding DNA: TGTGCCAGCAGCTTAGTGAGCGGGGACGGCTACACCTTC. The rearrangement uses TRBV7-6 and TRBJ1-2, with a weak D call TRBD1 (5 bases). Per the germline V gene, CDR1 is SGHVS and CDR2 is FNYEAQ. With 1 base removed from V and 8 bases from J, the gap between germline ends came to 11 bases. The CDR3 has 13 amino acids.

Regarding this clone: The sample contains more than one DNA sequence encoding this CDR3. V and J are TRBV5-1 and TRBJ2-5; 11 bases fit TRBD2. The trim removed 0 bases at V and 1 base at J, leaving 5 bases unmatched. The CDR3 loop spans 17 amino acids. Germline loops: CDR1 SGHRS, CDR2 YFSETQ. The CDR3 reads CASSLALAGGPQETQYF. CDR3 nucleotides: TGCGCCAGCAGCTTGGCTTTAGCGGGGGGGCCCCAAGAGACCCAGTACTTC.

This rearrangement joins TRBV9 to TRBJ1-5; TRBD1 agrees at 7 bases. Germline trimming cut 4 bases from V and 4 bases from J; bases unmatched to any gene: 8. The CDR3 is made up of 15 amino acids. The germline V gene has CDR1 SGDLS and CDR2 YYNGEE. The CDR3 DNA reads TGTGCCAGCAGCCCTACAGGGGCAGCGAATCAGCCCCAGCATTTT. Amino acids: CASSPTGAANQPQHF.

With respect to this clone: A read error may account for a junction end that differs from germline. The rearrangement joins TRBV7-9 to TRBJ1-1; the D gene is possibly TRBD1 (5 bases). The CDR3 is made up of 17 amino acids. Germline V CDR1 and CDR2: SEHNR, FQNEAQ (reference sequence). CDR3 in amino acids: CSSSPLGEGRLDTEAFF. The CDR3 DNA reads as TGTTCCAGCAGCCCTCTAGGGGAGGGGCGGTTGGACACTGAAGCTTTCTTT. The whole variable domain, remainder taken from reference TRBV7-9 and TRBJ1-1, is DTGVSQNPRHKITKRGQNVTFRCDPISEHNRLYWYRQTLGQGPEFLTYFQNEAQLEKSRLLSDRFSAERPKGSFSTLEIQRTEQGDSAMYLCSSSPLGEGRLDTEAFFGQGTRLTVV.

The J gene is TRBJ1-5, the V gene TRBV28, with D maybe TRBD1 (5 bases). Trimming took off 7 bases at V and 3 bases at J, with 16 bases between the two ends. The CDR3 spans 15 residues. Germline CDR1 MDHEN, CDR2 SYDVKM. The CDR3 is CASNAHPGNNQPQHF. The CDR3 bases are TGTGCCAGCAATGCTCATCCAGGGAACAATCAGCCCCAGCATTTT.

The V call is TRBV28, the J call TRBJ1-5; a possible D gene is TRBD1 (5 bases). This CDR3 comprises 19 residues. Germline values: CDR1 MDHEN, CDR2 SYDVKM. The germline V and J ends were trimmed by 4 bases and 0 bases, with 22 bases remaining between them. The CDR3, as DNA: TGTGCCAGCAGTTCGGAGAACCCAAGGACACCTCGTAGCAATCAGCCCCAGCATTTT. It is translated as CASSSENPRTPRSNQPQHF. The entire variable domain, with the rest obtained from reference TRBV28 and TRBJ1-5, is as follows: DVKVTQSSRYLVKRTGEKVFLECVQDMDHENMFWYRQDPGLGLRLIYFSYDVKMKEKGDIPEGYSVSREKKERFSLILESASTNQTSMYLCASSSENPRTPRSNQPQHFGDGTRLSIL.

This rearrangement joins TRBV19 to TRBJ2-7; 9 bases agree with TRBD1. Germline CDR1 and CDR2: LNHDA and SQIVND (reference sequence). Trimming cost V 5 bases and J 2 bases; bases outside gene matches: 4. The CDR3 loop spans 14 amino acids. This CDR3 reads CASSWGQGPYEQYF. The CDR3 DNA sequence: TGTGCCAGTAGTTGGGGACAGGGCCCCTACGAGCAGTACTTC.

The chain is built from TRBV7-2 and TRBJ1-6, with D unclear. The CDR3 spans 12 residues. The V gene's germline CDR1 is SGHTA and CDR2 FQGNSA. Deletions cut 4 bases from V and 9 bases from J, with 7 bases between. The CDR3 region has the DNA TGTGCCAGCAGCTGGAGGCTTTCACCCCTCCACTTT. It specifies CASSWRLSPLHF.

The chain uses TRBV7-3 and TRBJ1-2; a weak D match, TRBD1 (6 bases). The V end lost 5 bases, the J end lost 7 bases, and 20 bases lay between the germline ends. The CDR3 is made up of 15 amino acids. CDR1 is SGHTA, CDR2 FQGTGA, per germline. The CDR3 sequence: CASSQHPSQGSGYTF. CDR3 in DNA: TGTGCCAGCAGCCAACACCCATCACAGGGTAGTGGCTACACCTTC.

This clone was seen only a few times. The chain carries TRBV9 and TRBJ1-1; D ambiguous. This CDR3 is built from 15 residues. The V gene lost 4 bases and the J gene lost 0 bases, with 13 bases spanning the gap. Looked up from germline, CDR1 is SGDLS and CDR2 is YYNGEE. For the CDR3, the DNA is TGTGCCAGCAGCCCCTTGCAGTTCATGAACACTGAAGCTTTCTTT. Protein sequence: CASSPLQFMNTEAFF.

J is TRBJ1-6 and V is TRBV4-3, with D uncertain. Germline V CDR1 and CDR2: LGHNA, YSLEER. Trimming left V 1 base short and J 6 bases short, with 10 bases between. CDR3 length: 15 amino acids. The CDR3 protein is CASSQVEGANSPLHF. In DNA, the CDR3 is TGCGCCAGCAGCCAAGTAGAGGGTGCTAATTCACCCCTCCACTTT.